Sequencing of this T cell receptor beta chain was carried out in a study of memory CD8 T cells in hepatitis C reinfection. Sequencing was performed with immunoSEQ multiplex PCR; in TCRdb, only in-frame clones are kept and a portion is missing. In the table there are about 50,000 clones, 85% to 90% of which are singletons. Time point given: pre-reinfection, 55 to 20 weeks before reinfection detection. Sorted cells were sequenced directly ex vivo without any in vitro expansion. People who inject drugs from Montreal's HEPCO study were the donors. V lost 3 bases, J lost 1 base, and 8 bases stayed unmatched. Germline V gene lookup returns CDR1 SGHRS and CDR2 YFSETQ. This CDR3 is built from 16 residues.

The clonotype comes from a man younger than 35 with hepatitis C virus infection. The chain couples TRBV5-1 to TRBJ2-3; 7 bases match TRBD2. Sequenced sample: naive CD8+ T cells sorted from blood. The CDR3 region has the DNA TGCGCCAGCAGCTCCGGACTAGAGTTGGGCACAGATACGCAGTATTTT. Its protein is CASSSGLELGTDTQYF.